This T cell receptor beta chain was recovered during a study of human T cells and chemical hapten exposure. Overall study: Patients were given diphenylcyclopropenone on the scalp weekly across the roughly 24-week study.

TCRdb re-called the RACE reads with MiXCR, one entry per CDR3 protein. The table includes 150,000 to 200,000 distinct CDR3 sequences, 13% to 15% detected once. As for time point: patch test 1, 2 weeks after DPC sensitization. The treatment was: therapeutic diphenylcyclopropenone sensitization with weekly scalp DPC. The study extracted total RNA from unfractionated whole blood. The material sequenced was whole blood, taken in connection with sensitization to the hapten diphenylcyclopropenone (DPC). This sequence was found in a woman in her thirties with alopecia areata. Some clones in this sample may be carry-over from other donors' samples.

The CDR3 here is CASSLNPAGNTIYF. The CDR3 DNA reads as TGTGCCAGCAGCTTAAATCCGGCCGGAAACACCATATATTTT. The chain carries TRBV7-2 and TRBJ1-3; D is ambiguous. The germline V gene encodes CDR1 SGHTA and CDR2 FQGNSA. The CDR3 sequence is 14 residues long. The germline V and J ends were trimmed by 2 bases and 4 bases, with 9 bases remaining between them. The variable domain in full, with the rest retrieved from reference TRBV7-2 and TRBJ1-3, is GAGVSQSPSNKVTEKGKDVELRCDPISGHTALYWYRQSLGQGLEFLIYFQGNSAPDKSGLPSDRFSAERTGGSVSTLTIQRTQQEDSAVYLCASSLNPAGNTIYFGEGSWLTVV.